This section outlines one T cell receptor (beta chain) sequence together with its context. The record originates from a study of blood T cells in healthy people across ages. The people who gave samples were healthy Caucasians from Russia, aged roughly 6 to 90. Each donor supplied ten milliliters of peripheral blood. The authors ran a second PCR of about 7 to 11 cycles using a sample-barcoded 5' primer and a J-beta primer mix. Via MiXCR, TCRdb re-called the 5' RACE reads, giving one row per CDR3 protein. This sample has approximately 850,000 distinct CDR3 sequences, with roughly 60% found just once. Per germline, CDR1 DFQATT and CDR2 SNEGSKA (reference sequence). This CDR3 spans 16 amino acids. V lost 0 bases, J lost 5 bases, and 9 bases stayed unmatched.

The chain uses TRBV20-1 and TRBJ2-1; 8 bases align to TRBD2. Sequenced sample: blood. This TCR derives from a man younger than 40 in good health. The CDR3 DNA follows: TGCAGTGCTAGAGATCAAGGCGGGAGGTTTAACAATGAGCAGTTCTTC. Protein: CSARDQGGRFNNEQFF.